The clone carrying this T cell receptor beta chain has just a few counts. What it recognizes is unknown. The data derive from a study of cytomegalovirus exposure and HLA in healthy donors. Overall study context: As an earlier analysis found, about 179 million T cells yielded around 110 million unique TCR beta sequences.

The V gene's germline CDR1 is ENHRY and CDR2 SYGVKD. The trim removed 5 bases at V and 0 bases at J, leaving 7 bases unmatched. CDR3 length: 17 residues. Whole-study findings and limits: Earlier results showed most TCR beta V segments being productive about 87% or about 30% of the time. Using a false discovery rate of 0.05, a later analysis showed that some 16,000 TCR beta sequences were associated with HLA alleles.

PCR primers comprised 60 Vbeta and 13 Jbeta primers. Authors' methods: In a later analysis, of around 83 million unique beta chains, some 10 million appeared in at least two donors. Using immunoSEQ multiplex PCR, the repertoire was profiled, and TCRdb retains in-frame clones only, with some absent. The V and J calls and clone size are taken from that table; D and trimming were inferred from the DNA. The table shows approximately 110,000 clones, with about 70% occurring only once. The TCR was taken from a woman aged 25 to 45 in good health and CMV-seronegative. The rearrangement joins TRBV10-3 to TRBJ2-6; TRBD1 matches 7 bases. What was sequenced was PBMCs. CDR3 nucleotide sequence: TGTGCCATCAGTCGAACAGGGGATGGCTCTGGGGCCAACGTCCTGACTTTC. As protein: CAISRTGDGSGANVLTF.